A selection of T cell receptor beta chains follows, all from one sample in a study of cytotoxic CD8 clonotypes in ibrutinib-treated CLL. The data were produced by immunoSEQ multiplex PCR, yet TCRdb's version contains in-frame clones alone and is incomplete. Of 110,000 to 150,000 clones in the sample, approximately 90% were seen once. The sample here was PBMCs, taken after 12 months of ibrutinib treatment. The receptors originated from a human donor with chronic lymphocytic leukemia. Each CDR3 is given with its conserved first and last residue.

v_call: TRBV9
j_call: TRBJ1-1
cdr3_aa: CASSQTPNTEAFF

v_call: TRBV11-3
j_call: TRBJ1-1
cdr3_aa: CASSDSTNTEAFF

v_call: TRBV6-5
j_call: TRBJ2-1
cdr3_aa: CASSDGTSNEQFF

v_call: TRBV19
j_call: TRBJ1-4
cdr3_aa: CASRSTGATNEKLFF

v_call: TRBV9
j_call: TRBJ1-1
cdr3_aa: CASSLTVEGTEAFF

v_call: TRBV4-1
j_call: TRBJ2-7
cdr3_aa: CASSFGWGEGTYEQYF

v_call: TRBV6-5
j_call: TRBJ2-4
cdr3_aa: CASSYSVLGNIQYF

v_call: TRBV28
j_call: TRBJ1-3
cdr3_aa: CASSLGAAYSGNTIYF

v_call: TRBV6-1
j_call: TRBJ2-1
cdr3_aa: CASSDVRVSPGNEQFF

v_call: TRBV9
j_call: TRBJ2-5
cdr3_aa: CASSVAAGGPDKTQYF

v_call: TRBV6-6
j_call: TRBJ1-1
cdr3_aa: CASSDPSGANTEAFF

v_call: TRBV11-2
j_call: TRBJ1-5
cdr3_aa: CASSQAGGYQPQHF

v_call: TRBV28
j_call: TRBJ2-4
cdr3_aa: CASSPGTGGKNIQYF

v_call: TRBV28
j_call: TRBJ2-7
cdr3_aa: CASSLKGLKQYF

v_call: TRBV2
j_call: TRBJ2-2
cdr3_aa: CASSDSSRELFF

v_call: TRBV18
j_call: TRBJ1-1
cdr3_aa: CASSPFGGTGGFNTEAFF

v_call: TRBV11-3
j_call: TRBJ2-1
cdr3_aa: CASGNDKLNEQFF

v_call: TRBV11-3
j_call: TRBJ2-7
cdr3_aa: CASSLGGQGRDEQYF

v_call: TRBV10-1
j_call: TRBJ1-5
cdr3_aa: CASSPGPNQPQHF

v_call: TRBV28
j_call: TRBJ2-3
cdr3_aa: CASSFSGLTNF

v_call: TRBV6-5
j_call: TRBJ1-5
cdr3_aa: CAAGRGDDQPQHF

v_call: TRBV9
j_call: TRBJ2-7
cdr3_aa: CASSVSGSGPYEQYF

v_call: TRBV2
j_call: TRBJ2-7
cdr3_aa: CASRPTSGLSYEQYF

v_call: TRBV6-5
j_call: TRBJ1-5
cdr3_aa: CASSTQGAQPQHF

v_call: TRBV4-3
j_call: TRBJ2-1
cdr3_aa: CASSQATGGSGFGRYNEQFF

v_call: TRBV19
j_call: TRBJ2-7
cdr3_aa: CASSIAGNSYEQYF

v_call: TRBV7-8
j_call: TRBJ1-5
cdr3_aa: CASSITTGADQPQHF

v_call: TRBV7-6
j_call: TRBJ1-4
cdr3_aa: CASSPRQGTNEKLFF

v_call: TRBV28
j_call: TRBJ2-3
cdr3_aa: CASNSGGAVESDTQYF

v_call: TRBV14
j_call: TRBJ2-3
cdr3_aa: CASSPRSTGTWGTDTQYF

v_call: TRBV28
j_call: TRBJ2-7
cdr3_aa: CASIGELAGRGSEQYF